This TCR beta chain was found in a study of OX40 agonist ivuxolimab in advanced cancers. Study observations and caveats: With doses of 0.1 to 3.0 mg/kg, CD4+ and CD8+ blood T cells had undergone clonal expansion by week 6. Average numbers of expanded clones were greater in CD8+ T cells than in CD4+.

TCRdb's copy holds only in-frame clones and misses some; the assay was immunoSEQ multiplex PCR. Here the sample spans under 85,000 clones, 87% being singletons. The germline gives CDR1 MDHEN, CDR2 SYDVKM. V lost 3 bases and J 3 bases, leaving 6 bases between the germline ends. The length of the CDR3 is 12 residues. For this clone: Its target is not known.

The source was CD4+ or CD8+ T cells sorted from blood, collected in a trial of the OX40 agonist ivuxolimab. This TCR came from an adult with an advanced solid tumor such as melanoma, head and neck, liver or kidney cancer. The V gene is TRBV28, the J gene TRBJ2-7; D is unresolved. The CDR3 bases are TGTGCCAGCAGTTTCCGTTACTACGAGCAGTACTTC. Residues: CASSFRYYEQYF. Using reference TRBV28 and TRBJ2-7 for the parts outside the CDR3, the full variable domain is DVKVTQSSRYLVKRTGEKVFLECVQDMDHENMFWYRQDPGLGLRLIYFSYDVKMKEKGDIPEGYSVSREKKERFSLILESASTNQTSMYLCASSFRYYEQYFGPGTRLTVT.